One and the same sample provided the 20 T cell receptor beta chains below, sequenced in a study of beta chain features in type 1 diabetes. Study-level points and caveats: All four CD4+ subsets from Type 1 diabetes patients carried moderately but significantly shorter TCRB CDR3s.

What these receptors recognize is not known. Of the isolated RNA, all was reverse transcribed, and so the sequenced material was expressed TCRB transcripts. TCRdb's copy holds only in-frame clones and misses some; the assay was immunoSEQ multiplex PCR. The table has hundreds of thousands of clones, about 14% seen once; the top ten hold 0.03% to 0.045%. The sample comprised naive CD4+ T cells from blood. These receptors all come from a man aged 18 to 35 with type 1 diabetes.

This clone was seen only a few times. The chain recombines TRBV7-2 with TRBJ2-5, with TRBD2 matching 8 bases. Germline V CDR1 and CDR2: SGHTA, FQGNSA. V was clipped by 5 bases and J by 3 bases; unmatched bases: 8. The CDR3 loop spans 15 amino acids. The chain's CDR3 is CASSQVGTRKETQYF. The CDR3 bases are TGTGCCAGCAGCCAAGTCGGGACTAGAAAAGAGACCCAGTACTTC.

J is TRBJ2-3 and V is TRBV7-2, with TRBD1 matching 7 bases. Germline CDR1 SGHTA, CDR2 FQGNSA. The CDR3 has 14 amino acids. The V segment lost 1 base and the J segment 2 bases; nucleotides outside the gene matches: 0. The CDR3 spells CASSLEGATDTQYF. The CDR3 coding sequence is TGTGCCAGCAGCTTAGAGGGGGCCACAGATACGCAGTATTTT.

CDR3 amino acids: CASSRGGSSYEQYF. For the CDR3, the DNA is TGTGCCAGCAGCCGCGGGGGTAGCTCCTACGAGCAGTACTTC. The chain combines TRBV5-4 with TRBJ2-7, with 7 bases fitting TRBD2. The CDR3 is made up of 14 amino acids. Germline V CDR1 and CDR2: SGHNT, YYREEE (reference sequence). After removal of 4 bases from V and 0 bases from J, the junction contained 4 bases not matched to a gene.

This clone has only a few counts. This chain joins TRBV30 and TRBJ2-7; possibly TRBD2 for D (5 bases). Germline V lookup: CDR1 GTSNPN, CDR2 SVGIG (reference sequence). The CDR3 has 12 amino acids. With 3 bases removed from V and 4 bases from J, the gap between germline ends came to 10 bases. The CDR3 DNA is TGTGCCTGGAGCGCCACTAGGTACGAGCAGTACTTC. As protein: CAWSATRYEQYF.

This clone appeared a few times. The CDR3 nucleotides are TGTGCTAGTGGCGAAATGGGGGCAGATACGCAGTATTTT. It encodes CASGEMGADTQYF. This sequence joins TRBV12-5 and TRBJ2-3; D is possibly TRBD1 or TRBD2 (5 bases each). V shed 6 bases and J shed 4 bases, with 11 bases lying between them. The CDR3 totals 13 residues. Per the germline V gene, CDR1 is LGHNT and CDR2 is FRNRAP.

V and J are TRBV29-1 and TRBJ2-1, with 16 positions matching TRBD2. The length of the CDR3 is 13 residues. In germline, CDR1 is SQVTM, CDR2 ANQGSEA. Germline trimming cut 7 bases from V and 12 bases from J; bases unmatched to any gene: 6. The CDR3 spells CSAEGLAGGGQFF. As DNA, the CDR3 is TGCAGCGCCGAGGGACTAGCGGGAGGGGGGCAGTTCTTC.

The chain carries TRBV7-2 and TRBJ2-1; 8 bases line up with TRBD1. There are 16 residues in the CDR3. Germline V CDR1 and CDR2: SGHTA, FQGNSA. Trimming at V came to 1 base and at J to 7 bases, leaving 9 bases not matched to a gene. The CDR3 DNA sequence: TGTGCCAGCAGCTTAGATGAGCCAGGGACAGGTAATGAGCAGTTCTTC. Translation: CASSLDEPGTGNEQFF. Variable domain in full (rest from reference TRBV7-2 and TRBJ2-1): GAGVSQSPSNKVTEKGKDVELRCDPISGHTALYWYRQSLGQGLEFLIYFQGNSAPDKSGLPSDRFSAERTGGSVSTLTIQRTQQEDSAVYLCASSLDEPGTGNEQFFGPGTRLTVL.

This clone was detected only a few times. The CDR3 bases are TGTGCCAGCAGTAGGGGACAGGTGGGCTACAATGAGCAGTTCTTC. Translating it yields CASSRGQVGYNEQFF. This chain joins TRBV2 and TRBJ2-1; 8 bases map to TRBD1. CDR3 length: 15 amino acids. Trimming cost V 5 bases and J 3 bases; bases outside gene matches: 6. CDR1 and CDR2 (germline): SNHLY, FYNNEI.

The chain employs TRBV23-1 and TRBJ2-1, with 14 nucleotides matching TRBD2. TRBV23-1 is classed as an ORF, of uncertain function. V lost 4 bases and J lost 7; bases outside the gene matches: 9. The CDR3 runs 17 residues. CDR3 DNA: TGCGCCAGCAGTCCTCGACTAGCGGGAGGGCCTTGGAATGAGCAGTTCTTC. Residues: CASSPRLAGGPWNEQFF.

The chain is built from TRBV29-1 and TRBJ2-1, with 11 bases identical to TRBD2. Germline V gene sequence: CDR1 SQVTM, CDR2 ANQGSEA. After removal of 4 bases from V and 11 bases from J, the junction contained 10 bases not matched to a gene. The CDR3 covers 14 residues. As DNA, the CDR3 is TGCAGCGTTGTAGCGAATAGCGGGAGGGAGAAGCAGTTCTTC. Translated: CSVVANSGREKQFF.

The chain has TRBV5-1 and TRBJ2-4; D tentatively fits TRBD1 or TRBD2 (6 bases each). CDR1 and CDR2 (germline): SGHRS, YFSETQ. Trimming removed 4 bases at V and 8 bases at J, with 16 bases between. The CDR3 runs 14 residues. The CDR3 loop is CASSPRDTSDIQYF. CDR3 in DNA: TGCGCCAGCAGCCCGCGGGACACTAGTGACATTCAGTACTTC.

The chain links TRBV6-6 to TRBJ1-3; unclear D gene. The V gene lost 4 bases and the J gene lost 15 bases, with 13 bases spanning the gap. The CDR3 is 11 amino acids. The V gene's germline CDR1 is MNHNY and CDR2 SVGAGI (reference sequence). CDR3 bases: TGTGCCAGCAGTTCCCAAAGGGTGGAATATTTT. Protein sequence: CASSSQRVEYF.

J is TRBJ1-2 and V is TRBV21-1. TRBV21-1 counts as a pseudogene. The CDR3 runs to 13 residues. The CDR3 nucleotides read TGTGCCAGCAGCAAAAGCGGGGGGCCTGGCTACACCTTC. This sequence encodes CASSKSGGPGYTF.

As to this clone: Within the sample, other DNA sequences also encode this same CDR3. The chain couples TRBV7-2 to TRBJ2-2; D is undetermined. From germline, CDR1 is SGHTA and CDR2 FQGNSA. This CDR3 is 12 amino acids long. The V end was cut by 5 bases, the J end by 4 bases, with 5 bases between. DNA of the CDR3: TGTGCCAGCAGCCTCGGCACCGGGGAGCTGTTTTTT. As protein: CASSLGTGELFF.

In nucleotides, the CDR3 is TGCGCCAGCAGCTTGATGGTCGGGGTGAACACTGAAGCTTTCTTT. Its translation: CASSLMVGVNTEAFF. J is TRBJ1-1 and V is TRBV5-1; the D is unclear. CDR1 is SGHRS, CDR2 YFSETQ, per germline. The CDR3 consists of 15 residues. V was shortened by 1 base and J by 0 bases, with 10 bases between the two germline ends.

In DNA, the CDR3 is TGTGCCAGCAGCTTCGCAGGGGAGGATACGCAGTATTTT. Its translation is CASSFAGEDTQYF. The rearrangement uses TRBV7-3 and TRBJ2-3, with a possible D match to TRBD1 (6 bases). Germline CDR1 SGHTA, CDR2 FQGTGA. The CDR3 contains 13 residues. Trimming stripped 3 bases from V and 6 bases from J, with 10 bases between.

A remark on this clone: The same CDR3 also results from other DNA sequences found in this sample. The V call is TRBV13, the J call TRBJ2-7, with D tentatively TRBD2 (6 bases). Trimming took 1 base from V and 4 from J, leaving 11 bases between them. Germline V CDR1 and CDR2: PRHDT, FYEKMQ (reference sequence). The length of the CDR3 is 14 residues. The CDR3 DNA sequence: TGTGCCAGCAGCTTAGAGGGTAGCGGTTACGAGCAGTACTTC. It specifies CASSLEGSGYEQYF.

This clone was seen a few times. The chain joins TRBV18 to TRBJ2-1; a weak D match, TRBD2 (7 bases). Germline V gene data show CDR1 as KGHSH and CDR2 as LQKENI. With 3 bases removed from V and 10 bases from J, the gap between germline ends came to 25 bases. CDR3 length: 17 residues. The CDR3 reads CASSPPTMGGASHEQFF. CDR3 nucleotides: TGTGCCAGCTCACCCCCCACAATGGGGGGGGCTTCACACGAGCAGTTCTTC.

This clone appeared a few times. The chain is built from TRBV5-1 and TRBJ2-1; the D is unclear. This CDR3 has 15 amino acids. Germline assignment: CDR1 SGHRS and CDR2 YFSETQ. Trimming shortened V by 0 bases and J by 9 bases, and 16 bases separated the two germline ends. The DNA of the CDR3 is TGCGCCAGCAGCTTGGCCACGAGCGCCCCCGGTGAGCAGTTCTTC. Translating it yields CASSLATSAPGEQFF.

The table lists this clone with a few counts. CDR3 protein: CASSPLIQETQYF. Here the CDR3 DNA reads TGTGCCAGCTCACCACTGATTCAAGAGACCCAGTACTTC. The rearrangement links TRBV18 to TRBJ2-5, with D unresolved. V dropped 1 base and J dropped 2 bases, with 5 bases sitting between them. The CDR3 runs 13 residues. Per germline, CDR1 KGHSH and CDR2 LQKENI. The full variable domain, completed using reference TRBV18 and TRBJ2-5, is NAGVMQNPRHLVRRRGQEARLRCSPMKGHSHVYWYRQLPEEGLKFMVYLQKENIIDESGMPKERFSAEFPKEGPSILRIQQVVRGDSAAYFCASSPLIQETQYFGPGTRLLVL.